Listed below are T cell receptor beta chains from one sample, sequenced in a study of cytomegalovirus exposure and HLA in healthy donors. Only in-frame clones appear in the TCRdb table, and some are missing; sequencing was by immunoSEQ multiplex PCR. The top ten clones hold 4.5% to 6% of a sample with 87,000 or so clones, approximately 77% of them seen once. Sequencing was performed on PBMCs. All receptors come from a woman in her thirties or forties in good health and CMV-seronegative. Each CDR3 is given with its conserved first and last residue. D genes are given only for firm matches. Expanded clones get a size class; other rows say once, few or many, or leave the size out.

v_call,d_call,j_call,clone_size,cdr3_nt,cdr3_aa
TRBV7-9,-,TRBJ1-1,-,TGTGCCAGCAACCGAAACCAGGGCTGGAACACTGAAGCTTTCTTT,CASNRNQGWNTEAFF
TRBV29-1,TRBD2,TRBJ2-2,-,TGCAGCGTTACAGGGACGGGACTAGCACCAACGCAGAACACCGGGGAGCTGTTTTTT,CSVTGTGLAPTQNTGELFF
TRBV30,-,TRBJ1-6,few,TGTGCCTGGAAAGCAGGGGCGTATTATAATTCACCCCTCCACTTT,CAWKAGAYYNSPLHF
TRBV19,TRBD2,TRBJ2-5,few,TGTGCCAGTAGTATCGGCGGGGGCCAAGAGACCCAGTACTTC,CASSIGGGQETQYF
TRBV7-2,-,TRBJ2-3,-,TGTGCCAGCAGCTTAGCGAGGGCTAGCGGCACAGATACGCAGTATTTT,CASSLARASGTDTQYF
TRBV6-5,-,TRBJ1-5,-,TGTGCCAGCAGTTACTTGCGGGTCAACCACAGGGCCCAGCATTTT,CASSYLRVNHRAQHF
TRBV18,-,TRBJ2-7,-,TGTGCCAGCTCACCGTCGTCCAGGGCGAACGAGCAGTACTTC,CASSPSSRANEQYF
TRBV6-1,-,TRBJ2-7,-,TGTGCCAGCAGCGCGGACTTGTACGAGCAGTACTTC,CASSADLYEQYF
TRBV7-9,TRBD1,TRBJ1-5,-,TGTGCCAGCAGCGGAGGACAGGGCCGGCTCAATCAGCCCCAGCATTTT,CASSGGQGRLNQPQHF
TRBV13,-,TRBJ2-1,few,TGTGCCAGCACTGTAAAGGGGTTTTTCAATGAGCAGTTCTTC,CASTVKGFFNEQFF
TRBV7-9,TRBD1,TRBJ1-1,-,TGTGCCAGCAGCTTAGGATGGACAGGAATGAACACTGAAGCTTTCTTT,CASSLGWTGMNTEAFF
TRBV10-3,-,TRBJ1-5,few,TGTGCCATCAGTGAGTCGGTTAGTCAGCCCCAGCATTTT,CAISESVSQPQHF
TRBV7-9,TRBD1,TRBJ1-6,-,TGTGCCAGCAGCTTAGCGGGGGGTCCGGGACAGCATAATTCACCCCTCCACTTT,CASSLAGGPGQHNSPLHF
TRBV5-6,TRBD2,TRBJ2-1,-,TGTGCCAGCAGCGGAGGACTAGCGGGGGGTTCCTTATCCTACAATGAGCAGTTCTTC,CASSGGLAGGSLSYNEQFF
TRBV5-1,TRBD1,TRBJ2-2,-,TGCGCCAGCAGCTTGAGTCCAGGGGGTAACACCGGGGAGCTGTTTTTT,CASSLSPGGNTGELFF
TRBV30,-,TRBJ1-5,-,TGTGCCTGGAGTAAACAGGGAAATCAGCCCCAGCATTTT,CAWSKQGNQPQHF
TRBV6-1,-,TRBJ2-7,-,TGTGCCAGCAGTGAACACAGCCTGTACTTC,CASSEHSLYF
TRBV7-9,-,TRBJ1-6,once,TGTGCCAGCAGCTTAAGGGGAGGGGATTCACCCCTCCACTTT,CASSLRGGDSPLHF
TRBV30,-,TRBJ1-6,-,TGTGCCTGGAGTCCCGGGACAAACTATTCACCCCTCCACTTT,CAWSPGTNYSPLHF
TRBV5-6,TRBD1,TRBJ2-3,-,TGTGCCAGCAGCTTCGGGCAGGGGGCAGATACGCAGTATTTT,CASSFGQGADTQYF
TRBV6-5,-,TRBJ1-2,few,TGTGCCAGCAGTTACTCGGGGGGGGATGGCTACACCTTC,CASSYSGGDGYTF
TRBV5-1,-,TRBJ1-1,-,TGCGCCAGCAGCGACCTGACAGCGCTGAACACTGAAGCTTTCTTT,CASSDLTALNTEAFF
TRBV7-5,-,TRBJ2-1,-,TGTGCCAGAAGCAAAAGGGTGGTAAGCGGGGGGGCAAAGTATGAGCAGTTCTTC,CARSKRVVSGGAKYEQFF
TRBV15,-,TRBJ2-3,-,TGTGCCACCAGCAGGGTACACACAGGGTTGAGCGCAGATACGCAGTATTTT,CATSRVHTGLSADTQYF
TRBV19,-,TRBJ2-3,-,TGTGCCAGTAAAACCGAAGGGAGATTCACAGATACGCAGTATTTT,CASKTEGRFTDTQYF
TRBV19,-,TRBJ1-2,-,TGTGCCTCTCAAAAGCAGGGGCATGGCTACACCTTC,CASQKQGHGYTF